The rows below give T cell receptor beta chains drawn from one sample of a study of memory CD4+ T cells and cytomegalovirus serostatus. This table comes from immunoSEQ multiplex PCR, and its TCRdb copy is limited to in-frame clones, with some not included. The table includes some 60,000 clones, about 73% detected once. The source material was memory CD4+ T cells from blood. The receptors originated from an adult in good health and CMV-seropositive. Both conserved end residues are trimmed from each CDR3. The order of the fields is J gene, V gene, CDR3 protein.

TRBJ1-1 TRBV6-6 ASSIGGADTEAF
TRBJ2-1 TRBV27 ASSFYFPSDNEQF
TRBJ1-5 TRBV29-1 SGASDRGQPQH
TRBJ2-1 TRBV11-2 ASSWPRGDIYNEQF
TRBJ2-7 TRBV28 ASSLPGQTGRGYEQY
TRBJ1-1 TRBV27 ASLKTGARNTEAF
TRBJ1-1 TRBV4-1 ASSQVPDQNTEAF
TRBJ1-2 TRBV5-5 ASSLGTYGYT
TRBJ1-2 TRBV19 ASSQPGQWGHGYT
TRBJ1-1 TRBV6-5 ASRSAGNTEAF
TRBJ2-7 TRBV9 ASSVRAGGGEQY
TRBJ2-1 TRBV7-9 ASSFGLAGEEQF
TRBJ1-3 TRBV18 ASSPGGRRSDTGNTIY
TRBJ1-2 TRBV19 ASSISAGGTYGYT
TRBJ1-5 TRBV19 ASSTQDSQPQH
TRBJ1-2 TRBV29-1 SVAVGKSGYT
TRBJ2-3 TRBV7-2 ASSSRVGGRDTQY
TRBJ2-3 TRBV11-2 ASTQGFISSTDTQY
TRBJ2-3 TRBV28 ATSGRNTDTQY
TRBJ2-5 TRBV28 ASSSQPLETQY
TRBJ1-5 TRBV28 ATWTGNQPQH
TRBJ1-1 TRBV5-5 ASSLRFVGHRNTEAF
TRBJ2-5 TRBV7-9 ASSLAAYQETQY
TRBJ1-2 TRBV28 ASRPEGWEGYT
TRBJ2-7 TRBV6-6 ASASAYEQY
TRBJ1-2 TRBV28 ASDPPGSRNGYT
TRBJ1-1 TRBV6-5 ASSSLGTDGTAF
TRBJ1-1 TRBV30 AWSLRGAEAF
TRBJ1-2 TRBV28 ASRISETGGLGYT
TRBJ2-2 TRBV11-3 ASSLDQGGTANTGELF
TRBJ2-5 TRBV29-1 SARLAETQY
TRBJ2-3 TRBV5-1 ASSAWRGNTDTQY
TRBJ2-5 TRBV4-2 ASSRVGAGVWETQY
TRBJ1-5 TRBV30 AWRLGGNQPQH
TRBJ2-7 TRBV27 ASSLRDRGHEQY
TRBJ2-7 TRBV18 ASSEAAYYEQY